Below, 8 T cell receptor beta chains from the same sample are listed, as sequenced in a study of breast tumors, draining lymph nodes, adjacent tissues. TCRdb re-derived calls from the multiplex PCR reads in MiXCR, one entry per CDR3 protein. The sample includes about 110,000 distinct CDR3 sequences, roughly 29% of them seen just once. Axillary draining lymph nodes of breast cancer patients supplied the node samples. The sample consisted of axillary lymph node tissue. The receptors here all came from a female donor with breast cancer. Some clones in this sample may be carry-over from other donors' samples.

In its sample, this clonotype was seen a few times. The J gene is TRBJ2-3, the V gene TRBV28, with TRBD2 as a possible D gene (7 bases). The CDR3 length is 14 residues. The V gene's germline CDR1 is MDHEN and CDR2 SYDVKM. V was pared by 2 bases and J by 2 bases, with 8 bases between. As DNA, the CDR3 is TGTGCCAGCAGTTTAGGGGGGGCCACAGATACGCAGTATTTT. Residues: CASSLGGATDTQYF.

At least ten counts were recorded for this clonotype. The genes are TRBV19 and TRBJ1-4, with a weak D call TRBD1 (5 bases). V lost 7 bases and J lost 8, with 20 bases in between. The germline CDR1 and CDR2 sequences are LNHDA and SQIVND (reference sequence). This CDR3 region has 15 residues. In DNA form, the CDR3 reads TGTGCCAGTATCGACGCAGGGAATCCCCCGGAAAAACTGTTTTTT. This sequence encodes CASIDAGNPPEKLFF.

A word on this clonotype: A clone one base away is much larger, so this may be a read error. The chain employs TRBV6-5 and TRBJ2-3, with TRBD2 matching over 8 bases. This CDR3 region has 15 residues. The germline gives CDR1 MNHEY, CDR2 SVGAGI. Trimming took 7 bases from V and 1 from J; bases not matched to a gene: 7. CDR3 nucleotides: TGTGCCAGCACCCCTTCGCGGGAGGGCACAGATACGCAGTATTTT. Residues: CASTPSREGTDTQYF.

Remarks on this clonotype: One end of the junction is discordant with germline, which a read error may explain. J is TRBJ1-6 and V is TRBV11-2, with a tentative D call TRBD1 (5 bases). CDR1 SGHAT and CDR2 FQNNGV come from the germline V gene. The CDR3 runs to 14 residues. This CDR3 reads CASSLRGDNSHLHF. For the CDR3, the DNA is TGTGCCAGCAGCTTAAGGGGAGATAATTCACACCTCCACTTT.

This chain links TRBV3-1 with TRBJ2-2, with unresolved D. Trimming removed 1 base at V and 3 bases at J, with 6 bases between. Germline CDR1 LGHDT, CDR2 YNNKEL (reference sequence). CDR3 length: 14 amino acids. The DNA of the CDR3 is TGTGCCAGCAGCCAAGGGTGGGACACCGGGGAGCTGTTTTTT. This encodes CASSQGWDTGELFF.

This sequence joins TRBV6-5 and TRBJ1-1; D gene ambiguous. Germline CDR1 and CDR2: MNHEY and SVGAGI. Trimming cost V 4 bases and J 2 bases, with 11 bases left between them. This CDR3 contains 14 residues. CDR3 amino acids: CASSFGGANTEAFF. DNA for the CDR3: TGTGCCAGCAGTTTTGGCGGAGCTAACACTGAAGCTTTCTTT.

The table lists this clonotype with many counts. Being one base from a much bigger clone, this may be a read error. The V call is TRBV5-6, the J call TRBJ1-6, with D perhaps TRBD1 (6 bases). The germline CDR1 and CDR2 sequences are SGHDT and YYEEEE. Trimming left V 2 bases short and J 7 bases short, with 10 bases between. CDR3 length equals 14 residues. The CDR3 loop is CASSFTGTNSPLHF. In DNA form, the CDR3 reads TGTGCCAGCAGCTTTACAGGGACCAATTCACCCCTCCACTTT.

A note on this clonotype: Being one base from a much bigger clone, this may be a read error. The gene calls are TRBV27 and TRBJ2-7; 7 nucleotides match TRBD2. The CDR3 sequence is 12 residues long. CDR1 is MNHEY and CDR2 is SMNVEV in the germline V gene (reference sequence). In nucleotides, the CDR3 is TGTGCCAGCAGGGGAGGGGACTACGGGCAGTACTTC. Its protein product is CASRGGDYGQYF.